This entry concerns a single T cell receptor beta chain. Methods used by the authors: Amplification with reference gene primers provided the estimates of nucleated cell counts. Data came from immunoSEQ multiplex PCR; TCRdb stores just in-frame clones and leaves some out. V, J and clone size were drawn from that table, and D and trimming were deduced from the DNA. This sample yields some 300,000 clones, of which roughly 91% are seen a single time; roughly 2.9% belongs to the top ten. The data originate from a study of blood T cell repertoires in COVID-19. Overall study context: T cells, B-cell-depleted T cells, or PBMCs supplied cDNA or gDNA.

Germline V CDR1 and CDR2: LNHDA, SQIVND (reference sequence). V gave up 0 bases and J gave up 2 bases, with 8 bases separating them. This CDR3 is built from 15 residues. In terms of age and location, participants ranged from roughly 18 to 100 years and lived in roughly 22 US areas. Categorization into cohorts depended on clinical history that participants reported. The sample comprised PBMCs or T cells enriched from blood (not recorded which). The sequence was obtained from a woman aged 50 to 65 who had been exposed to COVID-19. The chain joins TRBV19 to TRBJ2-1; D is undetermined. The CDR3 is CASSIDHGPYNEQFF. The CDR3 DNA follows: TGTGCCAGTAGTATAGACCATGGCCCCTACAATGAGCAGTTCTTC.